This entry is about one T cell receptor beta chain. Its antigen remains undetermined. No per-base quality is available; no much larger clone lies one base away. This sample was taken from a study of blood T cell repertoires in COVID-19 (dated by TCRdb to about 2020). Describing the broader study: Samples covering the acute and convalescent phases of COVID-19 were provided by collaborators in the United States, Italy and Spain. The material from the prospective study consisted of cDNA or gDNA derived from T cells, B-cell-depleted T cells, or PBMCs. Deeply sampled blood TCRbeta repertoires from subjects exposed to, actively infected with, or recovered from COVID-19 were included in the dataset. The repertoires were made available in a free public database intended to serve as a resource for research on the immune response to SARS-CoV-2. Samples were obtained from the ongoing ImmuneRACE study (first 160 participants) and from 950 to 1,500 subjects provided by 6 global collaborators. The sample metadata nearly always contained a de-identified subject ID, COVID-19 status, age in years and sex. HLA class I and class II types, where available, came from metadata supplied by the sample provider rather than from assay-based typing. Broader findings and caveats from the paper: Clinical and demographic metadata were provided uncurated, with the amount varying by source and participant.

CDR1 and CDR2, per the germline V gene, are MNHEY and SVGAGI. Trimming removed 5 bases from V and 1 base from J; the gene matches leave 4 bases unexplained. CDR3 length: 15 amino acids, cysteine to phenylalanine. Kept here is only the CDR3 DNA, which spans 45 bases and is read in frame from base 1. The immunoSEQ Assay, a bias-controlled multiplex PCR, was used to amplify TCRbeta CDR3 regions from genomic DNA. As for the authors' bioinformatics: Nucleated cell counts per sample were estimated from amplification of reference gene primers within the assay. Sequence reads were collapsed and filtered to measure the absolute abundance of every unique TCRbeta CDR3 rearrangement. For each sample, productive Simpson clonality was calculated as the square root of Simpson's diversity index across productive rearrangements. Entries here come from immuneACCESS through TCRdb and include only in-frame sequences with V and J called. Some clones fail to appear in such tables; in the studies checked, an unresolved V gene covers under half of the shortfall, and the cause of the remainder is unknown. Clonal size and the V and J genes are those of that table, whereas D and trimming came from the DNA. The sample data list 150,000 to 200,000 clones, and 80% to 90% of these were observed just once. Jointly, the top ten make up under 2% of the sample.

A second Seattle source provided samples from volunteer blood donors who had recovered from COVID-19. The collaborating institutions used their own protocols to collect whole blood in K2EDTA tubes. For TCRbeta analysis, collaborators shipped samples as frozen whole blood, isolated PBMCs, or DNA extracted from either of those sample types. Recombination joined TRBV6-5 with TRBJ2-1; 8 of the junction bases match TRBD2. Sequencing used peripheral blood. This sequence originates from a young man who had recovered from COVID-19. CDR3 loop: CASSKSGGSYNEQFF. The nucleotide sequence is TGTGCCAGCAGTAAAAGCGGGGGATCCTACAATGAGCAGTTCTTC.